These 31 T cell receptor beta chains came from one sample sequenced in a study of T cells expressing NK-cell markers. For each CDR3 protein, TCRdb gives one entry from its re-call of the 5' RACE reads, without DNA. This sample's clone table lists roughly 180,000 distinct CDR3 sequences. Sequenced sample: blood T cells: a sorted CD56 or NKG2C T cell subset, CD4+ or CD8+ T cells, or bulk PBMC T cells (not recorded which). The receptors here all came from a man aged 18-69 years in good health.

V usage is TRBV3-1 and J usage is TRBJ2-1; TCRdb proposes TRBD1, but this gene call is untestable without DNA. Germline CDR1 reads LGHDT; CDR2 reads YNNKEL (reference sequence). This CDR3 spans 15 amino acids. The CDR3 is CASSPTFRGGNEQFF.

This chain links TRBV7-9 with TRBJ1-1. The CDR3 contains 13 residues. Germline V lookup: CDR1 SEHNR, CDR2 FQNEAQ (reference sequence). CDR3 loop: CASSFIVGTEAFF.

This rearrangement joins TRBV12-5 to TRBJ2-5; TCRdb calls TRBD2, which cannot be checked without DNA. This CDR3 has 16 residues. CDR1 is LGHNT, CDR2 FRNRAP, per germline. CDR3 sequence: CASGSGTSGSQETQYF.

The CDR3 spells CASSYGTADTGELFF. V gene TRBV6-5 combines with J gene TRBJ2-2; TCRdb gives TRBD1 as the D gene, but with no DNA this cannot be confirmed. Germline V gene lookup returns CDR1 MNHEY and CDR2 SVGAGI. The CDR3 totals 15 residues.

The chain combines TRBV13 with TRBJ2-7; with no DNA, the TCRdb D assignment of TRBD2 cannot be verified. The CDR3 is 13 amino acids. Per germline, CDR1 PRHDT and CDR2 FYEKMQ (reference sequence). CDR3 in amino acids: CASSLRTSFEQYF.

The chain uses TRBV4-1 and TRBJ2-3; the TRBD1 assignment by TCRdb is unverifiable without DNA. The CDR3 sequence is 17 residues long. Germline values: CDR1 MGHRA, CDR2 YSYEKL. The CDR3 sequence is CASSQQAPGGIGDTQYF.

The rearrangement links TRBV7-9 to TRBJ2-7; TCRdb picks TRBD2, but there is no DNA to check that call. Germline lookup yields CDR1 SEHNR and CDR2 FQNEAQ (reference sequence). This CDR3 comprises 14 residues. CDR3 protein: CASSSTGEITEQYF.

The V and J genes are TRBV9 and TRBJ2-2; TCRdb indicates TRBD1, and absent DNA this call remains unverified. The length of the CDR3 is 14 residues. Germline CDR1 SGDLS, CDR2 YYNGEE. The CDR3 reads CASSVSGGAGELFF.

The chain uses TRBV29-1 and TRBJ2-5; the TCRdb D gene call, TRBD1, has no DNA to confirm it. This CDR3 region has 14 residues. Germline loops: CDR1 SQVTM, CDR2 ANQGSEA. CDR3 loop: CSVETGEVSETQYF. The full variable domain, completed using reference TRBV29-1 and TRBJ2-5, is SAVISQKPSRDICQRGTSLTIQCQVDSQVTMMFWYRQQPGQSLTLIATANQGSEATYESGFVIDKFPISRPNLTFSTLTVSNMSPEDSSIYLCSVETGEVSETQYFGPGTRLLVL.

This chain links TRBV29-1 with TRBJ2-2; with no DNA, the TCRdb D assignment of TRBD2 cannot be verified. The germline V gene encodes CDR1 SQVTM and CDR2 ANQGSEA. The length of the CDR3 is 12 residues. The CDR3 loop reads CSGWAFTGELFF.

V and J are TRBV6-5 and TRBJ2-7; the D call of TRBD1 rests on TCRdb alone, since no DNA is present to check it. The CDR3 is 16 residues long. Germline V gene lookup returns CDR1 MNHEY and CDR2 SVGAGI. The CDR3 protein is CASSYSTRVVSYEQYF.

The rearrangement links TRBV5-6 to TRBJ2-2. Germline V gene sequence: CDR1 SGHDT, CDR2 YYEEEE. CDR3 length: 16 residues. CDR3 residues: CASSFLYSLDAGELFF.

This chain connects TRBV2 to TRBJ2-3; TCRdb lists TRBD1, though no DNA is available to test this call. The CDR3 covers 15 residues. The germline gives CDR1 SNHLY, CDR2 FYNNEI. The CDR3 spells CASRPGVARTDTQYF.

The V call is TRBV20-1, the J call TRBJ2-2; TCRdb names TRBD1, which stays unverified in the absence of DNA. CDR3 length: 15 residues. Germline V gene lookup returns CDR1 DFQATT and CDR2 SNEGSKA (reference sequence). The CDR3: CSTAPGQGAVGELFF.

This chain uses TRBV13 with TRBJ2-3; checking the TCRdb D call of TRBD2 is not possible without DNA. CDR1 and CDR2 from the germline V gene are PRHDT and FYEKMQ (reference sequence). The CDR3 runs to 14 residues. The CDR3 loop is CASSKRTFTDTQYF.

This rearrangement joins TRBV3-1 to TRBJ2-7. This CDR3 is 17 amino acids long. The V gene's germline CDR1 is LGHDT and CDR2 YNNKEL (reference sequence). CDR3 loop: CASSQDLTEAASYEQYF.

The V and J genes are TRBV5-1 and TRBJ1-1. Germline V lookup: CDR1 SGHRS, CDR2 YFSETQ. There are 16 residues in the CDR3. The CDR3 loop reads CASSWISSELNTEAFF.

This chain joins TRBV2 and TRBJ2-7; TCRdb gives TRBD2 as the D gene, but with no DNA this cannot be confirmed. Germline CDR1 and CDR2: SNHLY and FYNNEI. This CDR3 contains 15 residues. The CDR3 loop reads CASSDPRALTYEQYF.

This CDR3 reads CASRGRGQGIGGYTF. The chain combines TRBV2 with TRBJ1-2; TCRdb gives TRBD1 as the D gene, but with no DNA this cannot be confirmed. This CDR3 has 15 residues. Germline V CDR1 and CDR2: SNHLY, FYNNEI.

This chain links TRBV9 with TRBJ2-5; TCRdb calls TRBD1, which cannot be checked without DNA. The CDR3 loop spans 17 amino acids. Germline V gene sequence: CDR1 SGDLS, CDR2 YYNGEE. CDR3 protein: CASSVAPDRVSQETQYF.

The rearrangement joins TRBV20-1 to TRBJ2-1; the TRBD2 assignment by TCRdb is unverifiable without DNA. Per germline, CDR1 DFQATT and CDR2 SNEGSKA (reference sequence). CDR3 length: 15 amino acids. The CDR3 sequence: CSAGFPLDRLNEQFF.

The chain recombines TRBV5-1 with TRBJ2-1; TCRdb reports TRBD2, a call that lacks DNA to check it against. The CDR3 covers 14 residues. CDR1 and CDR2 (germline): SGHRS, YFSETQ. This CDR3 is CASSTSGGANEQFF.

The chain couples TRBV6-1 to TRBJ2-5. Germline values: CDR1 MNHNS, CDR2 SASEGT. The CDR3 spans 13 residues. CDR3 protein: CASSRRWLETQYF.

J is TRBJ2-3 and V is TRBV5-8. Germline values: CDR1 SGHTS, CDR2 YDEGEE. The CDR3 sequence is 13 residues long. The CDR3: CASSLNSSDTQYF.

The rearrangement joins TRBV27 to TRBJ2-7; TCRdb indicates TRBD1, and absent DNA this call remains unverified. Germline CDR1 is MNHEY and CDR2 is SMNVEV (reference sequence). This CDR3 has 15 residues. The CDR3 region is CASSIGTPEGYEQYF.

This rearrangement joins TRBV5-4 to TRBJ2-5; TCRdb gives TRBD2 as the D gene, but with no DNA this cannot be confirmed. The CDR3 totals 16 residues. From germline, CDR1 is SGHNT and CDR2 YYREEE (reference sequence). This CDR3 reads CASSLGLAGERETQYF.

J is TRBJ1-1 and V is TRBV5-1. CDR1 is SGHRS, CDR2 YFSETQ, per germline. This CDR3 contains 13 residues. The CDR3 loop is CASQFGSNTEAFF.

The chain employs TRBV21-1 and TRBJ1-6; TCRdb's assignment of TRBD1 cannot be checked, as there is no DNA. TRBV21-1 is a listed pseudogene. The CDR3 runs to 16 residues. CDR3 in amino acids: CASDRDGGYDNSPLHF.

The rearrangement links TRBV5-1 to TRBJ1-6. The CDR3 sequence is 16 residues long. CDR1 and CDR2 from the germline V gene are SGHRS and YFSETQ. The CDR3 is CASSLSPESYNSPLHF.

The chain combines TRBV20-1 with TRBJ2-7; the TCRdb call, TRBD2, lacks DNA for checking. Germline V lookup: CDR1 DFQATT, CDR2 SNEGSKA (reference sequence). The CDR3 contains 17 residues. Here the CDR3 reads CSARAHKTSGDHYEQYF.

The rearrangement links TRBV20-1 to TRBJ2-5. CDR3 length: 14 amino acids. Per germline, CDR1 DFQATT and CDR2 SNEGSKA (reference sequence). This CDR3 reads CSARGKTARETQYF.